Reported below is one T cell receptor beta chain. TCR beta CDR3 regions were amplified from RNA transcripts. First-round RT-PCR with HTBI primers amplified the TCR CDR3 region. TCRdb called the multiplex PCR reads again in MiXCR, with one record for every CDR3 protein. This table has a few hundred thousand distinct CDR3 sequences, 25% appearing once. The germline CDR1 and CDR2 sequences are LNHNV and YYDKDF (reference sequence). V was shortened by 4 bases and J by 6 bases, with 11 bases between the two germline ends. CDR3 length: 13 amino acids. These data originate in a study of T cells in Graves' hyperthyroidism and ophthalmopathy.

The chain joins TRBV15 to TRBJ2-3, with unresolved D. The material sequenced was blood. The clonotype was recovered from a man over 45 with Graves' hyperthyroidism. CDR3 coding DNA: TGTGCCACCAGCATGTGGGGAACGGATACGCAGTATTTT. Translating gives CATSMWGTDTQYF.